These 2 T cell receptor beta chains were sequenced from one sample in a study of blood T cell repertoires in COVID-19 (dated by TCRdb to between 2020 and 2021). The library relied on the immunoSEQ multiplex PCR assay. Sourced from immuneACCESS, this table was stored by TCRdb with only in-frame sequences that have V and J called. A share of the clones is absent; for the studies checked, an unresolved V gene accounts for under half, and the remainder has no known explanation. This sample gives over 150,000 clones in total; over 75% of them show up just once. Jointly, the top ten make up approximately 9% of the sample. The sample comprised PBMCs or T cells enriched from blood (not recorded which). These receptors all come from a woman under 30 who had recovered from COVID-19.

This chain uses TRBV19 with TRBJ1-2; 8 bases are a match to TRBD1. The CDR3 consists of 13 residues. Germline-derived CDR1 and CDR2 are LNHDA and SQIVND (reference sequence). The V segment lost 5 bases and the J segment 7 bases; nucleotides outside the gene matches: 6. The CDR3 nucleotides read TGTGCCAGTAGTTTCACCGGACAGGGTGGCTACACCTTC. This encodes CASSFTGQGGYTF. The variable domain in full, with the rest retrieved from reference TRBV19 and TRBJ1-2, is DGGITQSPKYLFRKEGQNVTLSCEQNLNHDAMYWYRQDPGQGLRLIYYSQIVNDFQKGDIAEGYSVSREKKESFPLTVTSAQKNPTAFYLCASSFTGQGGYTFGSGTRLTVV.

The V gene is TRBV27, the J gene TRBJ1-2, with D uncertain. V was shortened by 3 bases and J by 2 bases, with 22 bases between the two germline ends. CDR1 is MNHEY and CDR2 is SMNVEV in the germline V gene (reference sequence). The CDR3 consists of 18 residues. CDR3 in DNA: TGTGCCAGCAGTTTTTTACCGCCGGGAAGTAGCCCGAACTATGGCTACACCTTC. Amino acid sequence: CASSFLPPGSSPNYGYTF.